Sequencing of this T cell receptor beta chain was carried out in a study of OX40 agonist ivuxolimab in advanced cancers. With 2 bases removed from V and 0 bases from J, the gap between germline ends came to 15 bases. This CDR3 comprises 16 residues. Germline V gives CDR1 SGHRS, CDR2 YFSETQ. Profiled with immunoSEQ multiplex PCR; TCRdb holds only in-frame clones, not every one. The sample lists around 70,000 clones; 65% to 90% were seen once. The sequence derives from an adult with an advanced solid tumor such as melanoma, head and neck, liver or kidney cancer. This sequence joins TRBV5-1 and TRBJ2-7; TRBD1 is a possible D gene (6 bases). The source was CD4+ or CD8+ T cells sorted from blood, collected in a trial of the OX40 agonist ivuxolimab. The CDR3 protein is CASSLKRTVASYEQYF. The CDR3 coding sequence is TGCGCCAGCAGCTTAAAAAGGACAGTGGCCTCCTACGAGCAGTACTTC.